The 14 T cell receptor beta chains listed next were all sequenced from one sample in a study of blood T cell repertoires in COVID-19. The repertoire was sequenced with immunoSEQ multiplex PCR; TCRdb's copy has only in-frame clones and lacks some. The repertoire consists of 25,000 to 30,000 clones, with 84% occurring once and the leading ten covering more than 15%. The sample was peripheral blood. These receptors all come from a man aged 65 to 85 with active COVID-19.

J is TRBJ2-3 and V is TRBV24-1; maybe TRBD1 (6 bases). The V gene's germline CDR1 is KGHDR and CDR2 SFDVKD. This CDR3 is built from 17 residues. V shed 6 bases and J shed 1 base, with 19 bases lying between them. Here the CDR3 DNA reads TGTGCCACCAGTCACCCCCGCCAGGGGAAGGGCACAGATACGCAGTATTTT. Residues: CATSHPRQGKGTDTQYF.

The chain is built from TRBV30 and TRBJ1-1; D not resolved. Germline assignment: CDR1 GTSNPN and CDR2 SVGIG (reference sequence). The CDR3 has 14 amino acids. Trimming stripped 1 base from V and 0 bases from J, with 9 bases between. The CDR3 nucleotides are TGTGCCTGGAGTGCCGCGGGCATGAACACTGAAGCTTTCTTT. This sequence encodes CAWSAAGMNTEAFF.

This clone was detected only a few times. The chain recombines TRBV2 with TRBJ1-5; TRBD1 matches 7 bases. The germline gives CDR1 SNHLY, CDR2 FYNNEI. The CDR3 runs to 14 residues. J lost 0 bases, V lost 6 bases, and 2 bases had no gene match. Here the CDR3 DNA reads TGTGCCAGCAGGGACAGGATTAGCAATCAGCCCCAGCATTTT. Protein product: CASRDRISNQPQHF.

The CDR3 region has the DNA TGCGCCAGCCACAGGGATTTGGACACTGAAGCTTTCTTT. Amino acid sequence: CASHRDLDTEAFF. The chain links TRBV5-1 to TRBJ1-1, with TRBD1 as a possible D gene (6 bases). Germline assignment: CDR1 SGHRS and CDR2 YFSETQ. This CDR3 comprises 13 residues. Between the trimmed V and J ends, which lost 7 bases and 3 bases, there was a span of 13 bases.

V gene TRBV2 combines with J gene TRBJ2-7, with 8 bases that match TRBD2. V lost 8 bases to trimming and J lost 4 bases; unmatched junction nucleotides: 10. There are 14 residues in the CDR3. Germline CDR1 SNHLY, CDR2 FYNNEI. The CDR3 is CASSGRLASYEQYF. CDR3 bases: TGTGCCAGCTCCGGGAGACTAGCGTCTTACGAGCAGTACTTC.

The chain employs TRBV27 and TRBJ2-3; the D gene is possibly TRBD2 (5 bases). V gave up 3 bases and J gave up 5 bases, with 9 bases separating them. The CDR3 length is 13 residues. Germline CDR1 is MNHEY and CDR2 is SMNVEV (reference sequence). DNA for the CDR3: TGTGCCAGCAGTTTCAGAGGAGGAGATACGCAGTATTTT. It specifies CASSFRGGDTQYF.

J is TRBJ1-6 and V is TRBV6-6; D remains ambiguous. From germline, CDR1 is MNHNY and CDR2 SVGAGI (reference sequence). V was shortened by 0 bases and J by 8 bases, with 8 bases between the two germline ends. The CDR3 totals 14 residues. CDR3 sequence reads: CASSYSGVDSPLHF. CDR3 sequence (DNA): TGTGCCAGCAGTTACTCGGGAGTGGATTCACCCCTCCACTTT.

The chain links TRBV11-2 to TRBJ1-2; possible D gene TRBD1, 5 bases. The germline V gene has CDR1 SGHAT and CDR2 FQNNGV. CDR3 length: 14 amino acids. V was trimmed by 6 bases and J by 2 bases, leaving 13 bases between them. This CDR3 is CASRLLRQNYGYTF. CDR3 bases: TGTGCCAGCAGACTCCTAAGACAGAACTATGGCTACACCTTC.

The gene calls are TRBV24-1 and TRBJ1-4, with 9 positions matching TRBD1. Losses at the gene ends were 12 bases for V and 3 bases for J; bases not matched to a gene: 13. The CDR3 totals 16 residues. Germline lookup yields CDR1 KGHDR and CDR2 SFDVKD. CDR3 DNA sequence: TGTGCCTCCACCGCGGACAGGGGCGAACCTAATGAAAAACTGTTTTTT. Protein: CASTADRGEPNEKLFF.

The chain uses TRBV5-6 and TRBJ2-7, with D maybe TRBD2 (7 bases). Germline V gene data show CDR1 as SGHDT and CDR2 as YYEEEE. CDR3 length: 14 residues. Trimming cost V 3 bases and J 3 bases, with 13 bases left between them. The CDR3 sequence: CASSSDGGRYEQYF. CDR3 sequence (DNA): TGTGCCAGCAGCTCGGACGGGGGGCGCTACGAGCAGTACTTC.

The rearrangement uses TRBV7-3 and TRBJ2-1, with a weak D call TRBD2 (7 bases). This CDR3 has 14 amino acids. CDR1 and CDR2 (germline): SGHTA, FQGTGA. V was cut by 4 bases and J by 8 bases, with 15 bases left in between. The CDR3 is CASSSRGAGDEQFF. For the CDR3, the DNA is TGTGCCAGCAGCTCACGGGGGGCCGGAGATGAGCAGTTCTTC.

The chain employs TRBV5-5 and TRBJ2-5; TRBD1 matches at 7 bases. The CDR3 spans 15 residues. Germline CDR1 and CDR2: SGHKS and YYEKEE (reference sequence). V trimming: 0 bases; J trimming: 5 bases; junction bases outside the gene matches: 7. The CDR3 coding sequence is TGTGCCAGCAGCTTGGGACAGGGTGACTGGGAGACCCAGTACTTC. Its protein is CASSLGQGDWETQYF.

This clone appeared a single time. The CDR3 DNA reads TGCGCCAGCAGCTTGGTAAGGCAGGGAAGTTCACCCCTCCACTTT. Protein product: CASSLVRQGSSPLHF. This chain connects TRBV5-1 to TRBJ1-6; D is perhaps TRBD1 (5 bases). The CDR3 contains 15 residues. CDR1 is SGHRS and CDR2 is YFSETQ in the germline V gene. The ends were cut back, 0 bases at V and 9 bases at J, with 13 bases in the middle.

The chain is built from TRBV19 and TRBJ2-5, with D hard to call. Germline-derived CDR1 and CDR2 are LNHDA and SQIVND (reference sequence). The CDR3 runs 14 residues. The V end lost 5 bases, the J end lost 1 base, and 11 bases lay between the germline ends. This CDR3 is CASSPIQAQETQYF. The CDR3 nucleotides are TGTGCCAGTAGTCCCATTCAAGCCCAAGAGACCCAGTACTTC.